The 24 T cell receptor beta chains given below trace back to one sample, sequenced in a study of blood T cell repertoires in COVID-19. The assay was immunoSEQ multiplex PCR, and TCRdb's table has in-frame clones only and misses some. Of more than 90,000 clones listed, approximately 81% are singletons. The specimen sequenced was peripheral blood. Receptors were obtained from a man aged 55 to 69 with acute or convalescent COVID-19.

The chain combines TRBV30 with TRBJ2-1, with D possibly being TRBD2 (5 bases). With 0 bases removed from V and 7 bases from J, the gap between germline ends came to 16 bases. The CDR3 contains 15 residues. CDR1 is GTSNPN, CDR2 SVGIG, per germline (reference sequence). The CDR3 region has the DNA TGTGCCTGGAGTGTCAATTTGGGAGTTCTTAATGAGCAGTTCTTC. This codes for CAWSVNLGVLNEQFF.

The rearrangement joins TRBV6-5 to TRBJ2-3; TRBD2 agrees at 11 bases. J gave up 6 bases and V 2 bases, and 7 bases lay outside the gene matches. This CDR3 is 16 amino acids long. Germline CDR1 MNHEY, CDR2 SVGAGI. The DNA of the CDR3 is TGTGCCAGCAGTTACGGGGGAACTAGCGGGAGTGATACGCAGTATTTT. This gives the protein CASSYGGTSGSDTQYF.

The CDR3 region is CASSQWTGEPEQFF. The CDR3 DNA follows: TGCGCCAGCAGCCAGTGGACGGGGGAACCGGAGCAGTTCTTC. The rearrangement joins TRBV4-1 to TRBJ2-1; tentative D call: TRBD2 (6 bases). V gave up 3 bases and J gave up 10 bases, with 16 bases separating them. Germline CDR1 MGHRA, CDR2 YSYEKL. This CDR3 comprises 14 residues.

This chain connects TRBV19 to TRBJ2-5; 12 positions match TRBD2. The CDR3 spans 15 residues. Germline-derived CDR1 and CDR2 are LNHDA and SQIVND (reference sequence). With V trimmed by 5 bases and J by 5 bases, 6 bases remained unmatched. The DNA of the CDR3 is TGTGCCAGTAGTCCTAGGACTAGCGGGGATGAGACCCAGTACTTC. Protein sequence: CASSPRTSGDETQYF.

The table lists this clone with a count of one. The genes are TRBV29-1 and TRBJ1-2; tentative D call: TRBD1 (5 bases). The CDR3 length is 13 residues. V lost 2 bases, J lost 8 bases, and 15 bases lay in between. Germline V lookup: CDR1 SQVTM, CDR2 ANQGSEA. The CDR3 nucleotides are TGCAGCGTTGAAACTCCAAGGGGCAGGGGCTACACCTTC. Protein: CSVETPRGRGYTF.

This clone was observed a handful of times. The junction departs from the called germline gene at one end, perhaps through a read error. V gene TRBV2 combines with J gene TRBJ2-7; D uncertain. The germline CDR1 and CDR2 sequences are SNHLY and FYNNEI. The CDR3 covers 12 residues. Here the CDR3 reads CASSVDIGRPNF. CDR3 nucleotides: TGTGCCAGCAGTGTCGATATTGGCAGGCCGAACTTC.

The chain employs TRBV19 and TRBJ1-2; the match to TRBD1 covers 7 bases. CDR3 length: 14 residues. Germline CDR1 is LNHDA and CDR2 is SQIVND (reference sequence). V lost 1 base, J lost 8 bases, and 7 bases stayed unmatched. The CDR3, as DNA: TGTGCCAGTAGTATAGCCCGACAGGGACCAGGCTACACCTTC. It codes for CASSIARQGPGYTF.

V and J are TRBV5-1 and TRBJ1-1; 7 positions agree with TRBD1. This CDR3 has 14 residues. Trimming at V came to 2 bases and at J to 4 bases, leaving 5 bases not matched to a gene. Per germline, CDR1 SGHRS and CDR2 YFSETQ. CDR3 region: CASSLNTGATEAFF. The CDR3 coding sequence is TGCGCCAGCAGCTTAAATACAGGGGCCACTGAAGCTTTCTTT.

The V call is TRBV6-2 or TRBV6-3, the J call TRBJ2-1; TRBD2 aligns across 16 bases. This CDR3 contains 18 residues. Per germline, CDR1 MNHEY and CDR2 SVGEGT. The V segment lost 6 bases and the J segment 7 bases; nucleotides outside the gene matches: 12. This chain's CDR3 is CASSPGTSGRARRNEQFF. As DNA, the CDR3 is TGTGCCAGCAGCCCCGGGACTAGCGGGAGGGCCCGAAGGAATGAGCAGTTCTTC.

The chain links TRBV9 to TRBJ2-3, with 8 positions matching TRBD1. The junction had 4 bases not matched to a gene; V was cut back by 0 bases and J by 4 bases. The germline CDR1 and CDR2 sequences are SGDLS and YYNGEE. The CDR3 is made up of 15 amino acids. The CDR3 loop is CASSVEGTGPDTQYF. CDR3 nucleotides: TGTGCCAGCAGCGTAGAGGGGACAGGTCCAGATACGCAGTATTTT. The whole variable domain, remainder taken from reference TRBV9 and TRBJ2-3, is DSGVTQTPKHLITATGQRVTLRCSPRSGDLSVYWYQQSLDQGLQFLIQYYNGEERAKGNILERFSAQQFPDLHSELNLSSLELGDSALYFCASSVEGTGPDTQYFGPGTRLTVL.

This rearrangement joins TRBV4-1 to TRBJ1-1; no firm D call. Germline V gives CDR1 MGHRA, CDR2 YSYEKL. The germline V and J ends were trimmed by 4 bases and 4 bases, with 10 bases remaining between them. The length of the CDR3 is 13 residues. CDR3 DNA: TGCGCCAGCAGCCTCATGGGGAGCACTGAAGCTTTCTTT. It encodes CASSLMGSTEAFF.

Only a few counts were recorded for this clone. The CDR3 region has the DNA TGTGCCAGCAGCTCGACAGGGATTGAAGCTTTCTTT. Its protein product is CASSSTGIEAFF. The V and J genes are TRBV7-9 and TRBJ1-1, with 7 nucleotides matching TRBD1. V shed 4 bases and J 7 bases; nucleotides not matched to a gene: 3. The CDR3 is 12 amino acids. CDR1 is SEHNR, CDR2 FQNEAQ, per germline (reference sequence).

This clone showed up just once. V gene TRBV20-1 combines with J gene TRBJ2-3; D gene uncertain. The CDR3 runs 14 residues. Germline assignment: CDR1 DFQATT and CDR2 SNEGSKA (reference sequence). V shed 3 bases and J shed 3 bases, with 13 bases lying between them. DNA for the CDR3: TGCAGTGCTAGTGTAGGTGACACGACAGATACGCAGTATTTT. Translation gives CSASVGDTTDTQYF.

The J gene is TRBJ1-6, the V gene TRBV5-1; TRBD1 is a possible D gene (5 bases). Germline V gives CDR1 SGHRS, CDR2 YFSETQ. The CDR3 covers 14 residues. The ends were cut back, 10 bases at V and 8 bases at J, with 19 bases in the middle. The CDR3 reads CAASDGGVDSPLHF. Written as DNA, the CDR3 is TGCGCCGCCTCCGACGGGGGTGTGGATTCACCCCTCCACTTT.

Comment on this clone: Within the sample, other DNA sequences also encode this same CDR3. The J gene is TRBJ2-2, the V gene TRBV11-3; the match to TRBD1 covers 7 bases. This CDR3 spans 15 amino acids. CDR1 SGHNT and CDR2 YENEEA come from the germline V gene. With V trimmed by 1 base and J by 3 bases, 2 bases remained unmatched. The CDR3 here is CASSLGQGDTGELFF. The DNA for the CDR3 is TGTGCCAGCAGCTTAGGGCAGGGGGACACCGGGGAGCTGTTTTTT.

The table lists this clone with a few counts. The gene calls are TRBV12-3 or TRBV12-4 and TRBJ1-1; D remains unclear. The CDR3 covers 13 residues. Trimming took off 3 bases at V and 3 bases at J, with 8 bases between the two ends. DNA of the CDR3: TGTGCCAGCAGTTTTTCCCCATACACTGAAGCTTTCTTT. This sequence encodes CASSFSPYTEAFF.

This chain connects TRBV6-5 to TRBJ1-2; possible D gene TRBD1, 6 bases. CDR3 length equals 14 residues. The V and J ends lost 6 bases and 2 bases respectively, with 13 bases between them. CDR1 and CDR2 from the germline V gene are MNHEY and SVGAGI. In nucleotides, the CDR3 is TGTGCCAGCAGGGCCGATCAGGGGAACTATGGCTACACCTTC. Amino acid sequence: CASRADQGNYGYTF.

The CDR3 loop is CASSPGGARTYEQYF. In nucleotides, the CDR3 is TGTGCCAGCAGCCCCGGGGGGGCCAGGACCTACGAGCAGTACTTC. The chain links TRBV7-6 to TRBJ2-7, with 8 bases identical to TRBD2. Germline CDR1 is SGHVS and CDR2 is FNYEAQ. The CDR3 extends over 15 amino acids. J lost 2 bases, V lost 5 bases, and 8 bases had no gene match.

This clone was detected only once. The V and J genes are TRBV5-1 and TRBJ2-4; 12 bases line up with TRBD2. Germline V gene sequence: CDR1 SGHRS, CDR2 YFSETQ. This CDR3 comprises 20 residues. The V and J ends lost 0 bases and 0 bases, in that order; junction bases with no gene match: 10. CDR3 sequence: CASSLGGLAGRHLAKNIQYF. CDR3 DNA: TGCGCCAGCAGCTTGGGTGGACTAGCGGGGCGGCACTTAGCCAAAAACATTCAGTACTTC.

CDR3 coding DNA: TGTGCCAGCAGCGTAGGGTGGGGAGACTCCTACGAGCAGTACTTC. Amino acid sequence: CASSVGWGDSYEQYF. The chain has TRBV9 and TRBJ2-7; D is possibly TRBD2 (5 bases). The V and J ends lost 0 bases and 0 bases respectively, with 10 bases between them. The CDR3 runs to 15 residues. The germline V gene encodes CDR1 SGDLS and CDR2 YYNGEE. The full variable domain, in which reference TRBV9 and TRBJ2-7 provide the parts outside the CDR3, is DSGVTQTPKHLITATGQRVTLRCSPRSGDLSVYWYQQSLDQGLQFLIQYYNGEERAKGNILERFSAQQFPDLHSELNLSSLELGDSALYFCASSVGWGDSYEQYFGPGTRLTVT.

This clone was picked up a small number of times. The V call is TRBV24-1, the J call TRBJ2-1; weak D call: TRBD2 (5 bases). This CDR3 has 16 residues. Trimming left V 4 bases short and J 0 bases short, with 12 bases between. The germline CDR1 and CDR2 sequences are KGHDR and SFDVKD. The CDR3 bases are TGTGCCACCAGTGACCCGACTACGAGCTCCTACAATGAGCAGTTCTTC. Its protein product is CATSDPTTSSYNEQFF.

This chain connects TRBV7-9 to TRBJ1-1; 7 bases map to TRBD1. The CDR3 covers 15 residues. With 2 bases clipped from V and 4 bases from J, the junction kept 7 bases outside the gene matches. Germline V gives CDR1 SEHNR, CDR2 FQNEAQ (reference sequence). The chain's CDR3 is CASSLRSGGGTEAFF. CDR3 nucleotides: TGTGCCAGCAGCTTAAGGTCAGGGGGAGGCACTGAAGCTTTCTTT.

This clone was seen just once. This chain links TRBV6-5 with TRBJ2-3; 10 bases fit TRBD2. V lost 4 bases and J lost 5; bases outside the gene matches: 6. Germline CDR1 and CDR2: MNHEY and SVGAGI. This CDR3 spans 15 amino acids. The CDR3 here is CASSSTSGVRDTQYF. The CDR3 DNA reads as TGTGCCAGCAGTTCAACTAGCGGGGTGAGAGATACGCAGTATTTT.

The V call is TRBV7-2, the J call TRBJ1-5, with a possible D match to TRBD1 (6 bases). The V end lost 5 bases, the J end lost 9 bases, and 20 bases lay between the germline ends. The CDR3 covers 15 residues. CDR1 is SGHTA, CDR2 FQGNSA, per germline. The CDR3 loop reads CASSLGGPIRGPQHF. Written as DNA, the CDR3 is TGTGCCAGCAGCCTGGGGGGGCCGATACGGGGGCCCCAGCATTTT.